A single sample is the source of the 23 T cell receptor beta chains below, sequenced in a study of blood T cell repertoires in COVID-19. Assay used: immunoSEQ multiplex PCR; TCRdb lists only in-frame clones, some missing. Altogether 140,000 or so clones are present, 81% being singletons, with the ten largest covering roughly 8.2%. Sequencing used peripheral blood. These receptors all stem from a human donor in a cohort sampled during active COVID-19.

This chain links TRBV14 with TRBJ2-7; D may be TRBD1 (5 bases). V was cut by 1 base and J by 5 bases, with 18 bases left in between. Germline CDR1 reads SGHDN; CDR2 reads FVKESK. The CDR3 sequence is 16 residues long. The CDR3 nucleotides read TGTGCCAGCAGCCAAGTCTTTACTATCTGGGGCAACGAGCAGTACTTC. This translates into CASSQVFTIWGNEQYF.

The genes are TRBV21-1 and TRBJ2-1; the D call TRBD2 from the table was never checked on the DNA. TRBV21-1 is noted as a pseudogene. The CDR3 runs to 18 residues. The CDR3 region is CASSKAPERQRTGGEQFF. The CDR3 DNA follows: TGTGCCAGCAGCAAAGCGCCCGAGCGCCAGCGGACCGGCGGTGAGCAGTTCTTC.

The rearrangement links TRBV5-8 to TRBJ2-5, with a tentative D call TRBD1 (6 bases). Germline V lookup: CDR1 SGHTS, CDR2 YDEGEE. The CDR3 length is 14 residues. V lost 4 bases, J lost 3 bases, and 13 bases lay in between. The DNA for the CDR3 is TGTGCCAGCAGCCACTACCAGGGGAAAGAGACCCAGTACTTC. Amino acids: CASSHYQGKETQYF. Based on the CDR3 plus reference TRBV5-8 and TRBJ2-5, the full variable domain is EAGVTQSPTHLIKTRGQQATLRCSPISGHTSVYWYQQALGLGLQFLLWYDEGEERNRGNFPPRFSGRQFPNYSSELNVNALELEDSALYLCASSHYQGKETQYFGPGTRLLVL.

The gene calls are TRBV6-2 or TRBV6-3 and TRBJ2-7; TRBD1 agrees at 7 bases. Trimming took 6 bases from V and 0 from J; bases not matched to a gene: 14. The CDR3 consists of 17 residues. Germline CDR1 MNHEY, CDR2 SVGEGT. The CDR3 region is CASSLPQGVSSSYEQYF. The CDR3 DNA sequence: TGTGCCAGCAGCCTCCCTCAGGGGGTTTCGAGCTCCTACGAGCAGTACTTC.

The chain recombines TRBV7-2 with TRBJ1-4; maybe TRBD1 (6 bases). Germline V CDR1 and CDR2: SGHTA, FQGNSA. V was pared by 5 bases and J by 8 bases, with 18 bases between. CDR3 length: 15 amino acids. The CDR3: CASSLTGQLWEKLFF. The DNA for the CDR3 is TGTGCCAGCAGCCTAACAGGGCAATTATGGGAAAAACTGTTTTTT. The full variable domain, completed using reference TRBV7-2 and TRBJ1-4, is GAGVSQSPSNKVTEKGKDVELRCDPISGHTALYWYRQSLGQGLEFLIYFQGNSAPDKSGLPSDRFSAERTGGSVSTLTIQRTQQEDSAVYLCASSLTGQLWEKLFFGSGTQLSVL.

In this sample, this clone turned up a few times. The chain joins TRBV7-9 to TRBJ1-4; D is unresolved. Germline-derived CDR1 and CDR2 are SEHNR and FQNEAQ (reference sequence). The CDR3 covers 14 residues. With 2 bases removed from V and 8 bases from J, the gap between germline ends came to 12 bases. The CDR3 is CASSLRGGEEKLFF. The DNA of the CDR3 is TGTGCCAGCAGCTTACGCGGAGGCGAGGAAAAACTGTTTTTT.

The rearrangement links TRBV19 to TRBJ1-1; D not certain. This CDR3 spans 16 amino acids. Germline CDR1 and CDR2: LNHDA and SQIVND (reference sequence). V was clipped by 7 bases and J by 0 bases, with 18 bases between them. CDR3 sequence: CASIRLGYGMNTEAFF. The CDR3 nucleotides are TGTGCCAGTATCCGCCTCGGTTACGGGATGAACACTGAAGCTTTCTTT.

The rearrangement links TRBV7-8 to TRBJ1-2, with D possibly being TRBD1 (6 bases). Per the germline V gene, CDR1 is SGHVS and CDR2 is FQNEAQ. The germline V and J ends were trimmed by 1 base and 7 bases, with 7 bases remaining between them. This CDR3 has 12 amino acids. CDR3 nucleotides: TGTGCCAGCAGCTTAGAGGGGGTTGGCTACACCTTC. Encoded protein: CASSLEGVGYTF.

This sequence joins TRBV5-1 and TRBJ2-2, with TRBD2 identical over 7 bases. Germline V gene data show CDR1 as SGHRS and CDR2 as YFSETQ. J was trimmed by 4 bases and V by 4 bases; bases with no gene match: 10. This CDR3 comprises 16 residues. DNA for the CDR3: TGCGCCAGCAGCCCCAGCGGGGCAGTGGTCACCGGGGAGCTGTTTTTT. Residues: CASSPSGAVVTGELFF.

V usage is TRBV18 and J usage is TRBJ1-3; 8 nucleotides agree with TRBD1. Per the germline V gene, CDR1 is KGHSH and CDR2 is LQKENI. This CDR3 has 17 amino acids. The trim removed 3 bases at V and 4 bases at J, leaving 11 bases unmatched. This CDR3 reads CASSPQRTGSTGNTIYF. The CDR3 DNA sequence: TGTGCCAGCTCACCCCAGAGGACAGGGTCAACCGGAAACACCATATATTTT.

CDR3 coding DNA: TGTGCCAGCAGGCGTCGGGACATACGAGACACAGATACGCAGTATTTT. As protein: CASRRRDIRDTDTQYF. The chain joins TRBV28 to TRBJ2-3, with D possibly being TRBD1 (6 bases). The CDR3 sequence is 16 residues long. The V gene lost 6 bases and the J gene lost 2 bases, with 18 bases spanning the gap. From germline, CDR1 is MDHEN and CDR2 SYDVKM.

V gene TRBV7-9 combines with J gene TRBJ2-1, with a tentative D call TRBD2 (6 bases). The germline V and J ends were trimmed by 3 bases and 1 base, with 10 bases remaining between them. The germline gives CDR1 SEHNR, CDR2 FQNEAQ (reference sequence). The CDR3 length is 15 residues. The CDR3 loop reads CASSFPGSSYNEQFF. In DNA form, the CDR3 reads TGTGCCAGCAGCTTCCCCGGGAGTTCCTACAATGAGCAGTTCTTC. The whole variable domain, filled in from reference TRBV7-9 and TRBJ2-1, reads DTGVSQNPRHKITKRGQNVTFRCDPISEHNRLYWYRQTLGQGPEFLTYFQNEAQLEKSRLLSDRFSAERPKGSFSTLEIQRTEQGDSAMYLCASSFPGSSYNEQFFGPGTRLTVL.

This chain uses TRBV9 with TRBJ1-6; 12 bases are a match to TRBD1. CDR1 is SGDLS, CDR2 YYNGEE, per germline. CDR3 length: 16 residues. J gave up 9 bases and V 4 bases, and 8 bases lay outside the gene matches. This CDR3 is CASSSLWDRGPSPLHF. Written as DNA, the CDR3 is TGTGCCAGCAGCTCGCTCTGGGACAGGGGGCCTTCACCCCTCCACTTT.

The genes are TRBV12-3 or TRBV12-4 and TRBJ1-6; TRBD1 matches at 7 bases. J lost 9 bases, V lost 4 bases, and 3 bases had no gene match. The CDR3 extends over 13 amino acids. The CDR3 loop is CASSSTGVSPLHF. The CDR3 region has the DNA TGTGCCAGCAGTTCAACAGGGGTTTCACCCCTCCACTTT.

CDR3 in DNA: TGTGCCAGCAGCCGAACGGGGGGTGGCAAACTGTTTTTT. This translates into CASSRTGGGKLFF. The J gene is TRBJ1-4, the V gene TRBV6-5, with D possibly matching TRBD1 (5 bases). The CDR3 has 13 residues. Trimming cost V 6 bases and J 11 bases, with 16 bases left between them. Germline CDR1 MNHEY, CDR2 SVGAGI.

The chain uses TRBV28 and TRBJ2-7; 9 bases align to TRBD2. The CDR3 length is 20 residues. CDR1 MDHEN and CDR2 SYDVKM come from the germline V gene. Trimming cost V 5 bases and J 4 bases; bases outside gene matches: 24. The CDR3 region has the DNA TGTGCCAGCAGTCGTCCTAGCGGGAAACCATTGGGGATTTTTACGTACGAGCAGTACTTC. It is translated as CASSRPSGKPLGIFTYEQYF.

V and J are TRBV5-1 and TRBJ1-3; TRBD1 matches 9 bases. The CDR3 loop spans 16 amino acids. Germline-derived CDR1 and CDR2 are SGHRS and YFSETQ. J lost 4 bases, V lost 4 bases, and 9 bases had no gene match. CDR3 bases: TGCGCCAGCAGCCTCCGGGGACAGGGATCAGGAAACACCATATATTTT. Amino acids: CASSLRGQGSGNTIYF.

The gene calls are TRBV3-1 (or the pseudogene TRBV3-2) and TRBJ1-5, with D possibly TRBD1 on 5 matching bases. The CDR3 runs to 15 residues. V was clipped by 3 bases and J by 2 bases, with 11 bases between them. Germline V gives CDR1 LGHDT, CDR2 YNNKEL (reference sequence). Here the CDR3 reads CASSHTGGGNQPQHF. The CDR3 DNA is TGTGCCAGCAGCCATACGGGGGGTGGCAATCAGCCCCAGCATTTT.

The J gene is TRBJ2-3, the V gene TRBV5-1; TRBD1 agrees at 10 bases. Germline V gives CDR1 SGHRS, CDR2 YFSETQ. CDR3 length: 15 residues. J gave up 2 bases and V 4 bases, and 4 bases lay outside the gene matches. CDR3 in DNA: TGCGCCAGCAGCACCGGACAGGGGGACACAGATACGCAGTATTTT. Translating gives CASSTGQGDTDTQYF.

This clone was seen once. The genes are TRBV27 and TRBJ2-1, with 7 bases identical to TRBD1. Germline CDR1 MNHEY, CDR2 SMNVEV (reference sequence). Losses at the gene ends were 7 bases for V and 6 bases for J; bases not matched to a gene: 12. This CDR3 has 15 residues. The CDR3 here is CASKPTGTAFNEQFF. CDR3 coding DNA: TGTGCCAGCAAACCGACAGGGACAGCTTTCAATGAGCAGTTCTTC.

This chain connects TRBV5-1 to TRBJ1-1; D is perhaps TRBD1 (6 bases). V was cut by 2 bases and J by 1 base, with 9 bases left in between. The CDR3 extends over 14 amino acids. Per the germline V gene, CDR1 is SGHRS and CDR2 is YFSETQ. In DNA form, the CDR3 reads TGCGCCAGCAGCTTCGAGGACAGGAACACTGAAGCTTTCTTT. It codes for CASSFEDRNTEAFF.

This chain connects TRBV29-1 to TRBJ1-2, with 8 bases that match TRBD1. The germline V gene encodes CDR1 SQVTM and CDR2 ANQGSEA. J lost 3 bases, V lost 6 bases, and 6 bases had no gene match. The CDR3 spans 13 residues. The CDR3 loop reads CSVKDRAYYGYTF. CDR3 sequence (DNA): TGCAGCGTAAAGGACAGGGCCTACTATGGCTACACCTTC.

The V gene is TRBV7-2, the J gene TRBJ1-2; D perhaps matches TRBD1 (6 bases). CDR3 size: 16 residues. Germline lookup yields CDR1 SGHTA and CDR2 FQGNSA. V shed 5 bases and J shed 7 bases, with 23 bases lying between them. CDR3 region: CASSAILGQGLGGYTF. The CDR3 region has the DNA TGTGCCAGCAGCGCAATACTCGGGCAGGGGTTGGGTGGCTACACCTTC.